This T cell receptor (beta chain) was obtained from a study of response to subunit inactivated influenza vaccine. V lost 0 bases to trimming and J lost 4 bases, with 11 bases between them. Germline V gene data show CDR1 as SGDLS and CDR2 as YYNGEE. The CDR3 is made up of 14 amino acids. From the RT-PCR reads, TCRdb called clonotypes with MiXCR, one entry per CDR3 protein. The sample records 400,000 to 550,000 distinct CDR3 sequences, roughly 25% being singletons. Notes on the study in general: There was a suggestion from the authors that each seasonal influenza vaccination recruits few new T cells.

This clonotype has a handful of counts. The antigen remains undetermined. This material consisted of CD4+ T cells sorted from PBMCs, taken approximately 5 days after vaccination. This clonotype was sampled from a man aged 50-59 years who received an inactivated influenza vaccine. V gene TRBV9 combines with J gene TRBJ2-7, with D hard to call. CDR3 amino acids: CASSVEASRYEQYF. The CDR3 nucleotides read TGTGCCAGCAGCGTAGAAGCGAGTAGGTACGAGCAGTACTTC.